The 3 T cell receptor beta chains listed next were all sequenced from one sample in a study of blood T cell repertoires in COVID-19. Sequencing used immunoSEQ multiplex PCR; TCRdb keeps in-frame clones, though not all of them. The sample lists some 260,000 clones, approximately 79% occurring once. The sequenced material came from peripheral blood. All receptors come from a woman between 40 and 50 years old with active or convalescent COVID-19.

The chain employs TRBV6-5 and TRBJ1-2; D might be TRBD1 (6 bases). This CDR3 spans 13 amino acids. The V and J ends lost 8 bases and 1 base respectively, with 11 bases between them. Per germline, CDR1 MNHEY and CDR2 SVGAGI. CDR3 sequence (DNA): TGTGCCAGCGAGGACAGCTTTAACTATGGCTACACCTTC. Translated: CASEDSFNYGYTF.

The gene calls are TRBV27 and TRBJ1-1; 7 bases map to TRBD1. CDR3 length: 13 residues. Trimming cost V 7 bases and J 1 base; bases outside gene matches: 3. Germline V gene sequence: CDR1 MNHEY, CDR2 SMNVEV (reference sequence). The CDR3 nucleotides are TGTGCCAGCACCCGGACAGGGAACACTGAAGCTTTCTTT. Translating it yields CASTRTGNTEAFF.

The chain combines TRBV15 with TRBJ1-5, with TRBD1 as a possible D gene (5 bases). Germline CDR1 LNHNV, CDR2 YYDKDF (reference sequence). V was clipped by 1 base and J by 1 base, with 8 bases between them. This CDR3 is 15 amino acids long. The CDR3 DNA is TGTGCCACCAGCAGAGTGGGGCACAGCAATCAGCCCCAGCATTTT. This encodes CATSRVGHSNQPQHF.